These 21 T cell receptor beta chains were all obtained from the same sample, sequenced in a study of blood T cells in healthy people across ages. Using a J-beta primer mix together with a sample-barcoded 5' primer, a second PCR was run for about 6 to 12 cycles. One entry per CDR3 protein, called by TCRdb with MiXCR from the 5' RACE reads. The sample shows roughly 1.9 million distinct CDR3 sequences, about two fifths of them seen only once. Sequenced: blood. Receptors were obtained from a human donor in good health.

This clonotype was counted a few times. The chain uses TRBV15 and TRBJ2-7, with TRBD1 as a possible D gene (6 bases). CDR1 and CDR2 (germline): LNHNV, YYDKDF (reference sequence). The CDR3 is 20 residues long. V was cut by 0 bases and J by 2 bases, with 26 bases left in between. The chain's CDR3 is CATSRDAYRTASRSPYEQYF. The CDR3 DNA sequence: TGTGCCACCAGCAGAGATGCTTATCGGACAGCTAGCCGATCCCCCTACGAGCAGTACTTC.

This clonotype was seen a handful of times. The chain couples TRBV4-1 to TRBJ1-6; D not resolved. Germline CDR1 reads MGHRA; CDR2 reads YSYEKL. Trimming left V 0 bases short and J 10 bases short, with 16 bases between. This CDR3 region has 16 residues. For the CDR3, the DNA is TGCGCCAGCAGCCAAGACTTTACCGGGGAAGTGTCACCCCTCCACTTT. It is translated as CASSQDFTGEVSPLHF.

Note on this clonotype: At one boundary the junction diverges from the germline segment, which might be a read error. The chain has TRBV19 and TRBJ1-1, with 8 bases lining up with TRBD1. This CDR3 contains 15 residues. From germline, CDR1 is LNHDA and CDR2 SQIVND (reference sequence). CDR3 coding DNA: TGTACCAGTAGTATGACCCGGACAGGGATCCCTGAAGCTTTCTTT. This sequence encodes CTSSMTRTGIPEAFF.

The chain couples TRBV4-1 to TRBJ2-5; TRBD1 is a possible D gene (6 bases). The tail of the sequence fits TRBJ2-7 better, so the J call may be wrong. The CDR3 has 15 amino acids. Germline V CDR1 and CDR2: MGHRA, YSYEKL. The CDR3 sequence: CASRTGWSPTGEQYF. The CDR3 bases are TGCGCCAGCAGAACAGGGTGGTCCCCTACTGGCGAGCAGTACTTC.

The count of this clonotype is one. This CDR3 is CASSLVSSGPYGYTF. CDR3 nucleotides: TGTGCCAGCAGCTTAGTCTCCAGTGGGCCCTATGGCTACACCTTC. This chain links TRBV7-2 with TRBJ1-2; D is uncertain. CDR1 and CDR2 from the germline V gene are SGHTA and FQGNSA. Trimming stripped 1 base from V and 4 bases from J, with 13 bases between. The CDR3 totals 15 residues.

This clonotype appeared a few times. The gene calls are TRBV21-1 and TRBJ2-7; no check of the table's D call, TRBD1, against the DNA was made. TRBV21-1 is noted as a pseudogene. The CDR3 runs to 17 residues. The CDR3 protein is CASSKGTGHDPTYEQYF. CDR3 coding DNA: TGTGCCAGCAGCAAAGGGACGGGGCACGACCCCACCTACGAGCAGTACTTC.

There are a few counts of this clonotype. The rearrangement uses TRBV7-9 and TRBJ1-4, with a weak D call TRBD1 (5 bases). Trimming took off 5 bases at V and 16 bases at J, with 20 bases between the two ends. CDR1 and CDR2 from the germline V gene are SEHNR and FQNEAQ (reference sequence). The CDR3 is 13 amino acids. The CDR3 bases are TGTGCCAGCAGCCAAAGGAGCTCGGGGCGACGGTTTTTT. Translation: CASSQRSSGRRFF.

Regarding this clonotype: A junction end diverges from the germline sequence, so it may reflect a read error. The chain links TRBV7-9 to TRBJ2-3, with D perhaps matching TRBD2 (5 bases). Germline CDR1 SEHNR, CDR2 FQNEAQ (reference sequence). CDR3 length: 13 residues. The CDR3, as DNA: TGTGCCGGCAGCTCTCCGGGGACAGATACGCAGTATTTT. Amino acids: CAGSSPGTDTQYF.

The chain combines TRBV6-4 with TRBJ2-1; tentatively, D is TRBD1 (6 bases). The CDR3 length is 15 residues. Trimming shortened V by 8 bases and J by 4 bases, and 18 bases separated the two germline ends. Germline loops: CDR1 MRHNA, CDR2 SNTAGT. CDR3 sequence reads: CASATRDTSYNEQFF. Here the CDR3 DNA reads TGTGCCAGCGCTACTCGGGACACATCGTACAATGAGCAGTTCTTC.

The genes are TRBV5-5 and TRBJ2-5, with D possibly TRBD2 on 5 matching bases. This CDR3 is 13 amino acids long. Trimming pared 1 base from V and 11 bases from J, leaving 15 bases between. The germline CDR1 and CDR2 sequences are SGHKS and YYEKEE (reference sequence). CDR3 sequence reads: CASSLPGSGEQYF. DNA of the CDR3: TGTGCCAGCAGCTTGCCTGGGTCCGGGGAGCAGTACTTC.

This chain links TRBV7-6 with TRBJ2-3; D gene unclear. CDR3 length equals 14 residues. The V end lost 1 base, the J end lost 5 bases, and 10 bases lay between the germline ends. Germline V gene data show CDR1 as SGHVS and CDR2 as FNYEAQ. CDR3 in amino acids: CASSLGGLVDTQYF. The CDR3 coding sequence is TGTGCCAGCAGCTTAGGAGGTTTGGTAGATACGCAGTATTTT.

The chain links TRBV28 to TRBJ2-5; weak D call: TRBD2 (6 bases). Germline V gene sequence: CDR1 MDHEN, CDR2 SYDVKM. The CDR3 has 14 residues. V was trimmed by 5 bases and J by 5 bases, leaving 15 bases between them. As DNA, the CDR3 is TGTGCCAGCAGTAGACTCCGGGGGTTGGAGACCCAGTACTTC. Translation: CASSRLRGLETQYF.

The chain recombines TRBV12-3 or TRBV12-4 with TRBJ2-7; 9 bases are shared with TRBD1. The CDR3 spans 15 residues. The V gene end was trimmed by 3 bases and the J gene end by 2 bases; junction bases not matched to a gene: 5. The CDR3 protein is CASSFKGQGTYEQYF. For the CDR3, the DNA is TGTGCCAGCAGTTTTAAAGGACAGGGGACCTACGAGCAGTACTTC.

V and J are TRBV7-2 and TRBJ1-1; no clear D gene. Germline V lookup: CDR1 SGHTA, CDR2 FQGNSA. The CDR3 spans 15 residues. V lost 4 bases to trimming and J lost 2 bases, with 14 bases between them. The CDR3, as DNA: TGTGCCAGCAGCTGGTCCGGGAAGTTCAACACTGAAGCTTTCTTT. Its protein product is CASSWSGKFNTEAFF.

This clonotype was detected only a few times. The chain employs TRBV7-2 and TRBJ1-4, with D uncertain. Per germline, CDR1 SGHTA and CDR2 FQGNSA. The V gene lost 5 bases and the J gene lost 4 bases, with 11 bases spanning the gap. CDR3 length: 14 amino acids. CDR3 nucleotides: TGTGCCAGCAGCAGCCTCGGACGTAATGAAAAACTGTTTTTT. It is translated as CASSSLGRNEKLFF. Looking up the rest from reference TRBV7-2 and TRBJ1-4 gives the full variable domain: GAGVSQSPSNKVTEKGKDVELRCDPISGHTALYWYRQSLGQGLEFLIYFQGNSAPDKSGLPSDRFSAERTGGSVSTLTIQRTQQEDSAVYLCASSSLGRNEKLFFGSGTQLSVL.

This clonotype appeared a few times. CDR3 amino acids: CASSFGQGALAEGGYEQYF. The CDR3 nucleotides are TGTGCCAGCAGCTTCGGACAGGGGGCCCTCGCCGAGGGTGGTTACGAGCAGTACTTC. This chain links TRBV5-6 with TRBJ2-5; TRBD1 matches at 11 bases. The J call may be in error: the DNA end matches TRBJ2-7 better. The length of the CDR3 is 19 residues. Germline loops: CDR1 SGHDT, CDR2 YYEEEE.

The chain carries TRBV6-5 and TRBJ2-2; possibly TRBD1 for D (6 bases). The CDR3 is 15 amino acids. Germline V CDR1 and CDR2: MNHEY, SVGAGI. The germline V and J ends were trimmed by 6 bases and 2 bases, with 13 bases remaining between them. The DNA of the CDR3 is TGTGCCAGCAGACCTCCGGGACATAACACCGGGGAGCTGTTTTTT. Translation gives CASRPPGHNTGELFF.

The rearrangement links TRBV4-2 to TRBJ2-1, with 12 positions matching TRBD2. This CDR3 comprises 16 residues. Germline trimming cut 1 base from V and 8 bases from J; bases unmatched to any gene: 6. Germline CDR1 is LGHNA and CDR2 is YNFKEQ. The CDR3 DNA sequence: TGTGCCAGCAGCCAAGGACCTAGCGGGGGGGCGGATGAGCAGTTCTTC. As protein: CASSQGPSGGADEQFF.

The chain employs TRBV13 and TRBJ1-2; the D is unclear. This CDR3 contains 15 residues. The V end lost 2 bases, the J end lost 0 bases, and 10 bases lay between the germline ends. CDR1 PRHDT and CDR2 FYEKMQ come from the germline V gene (reference sequence). The chain's CDR3 is CASSLFGRANYGYTF. The DNA of the CDR3 is TGTGCCAGCAGCTTATTTGGCAGAGCTAACTATGGCTACACCTTC.

This chain links TRBV29-1 with TRBJ1-2; no definite D call. CDR3 length: 15 residues. V gave up 1 base and J gave up 4 bases, with 16 bases separating them. CDR1 and CDR2 from the germline V gene are SQVTM and ANQGSEA. This CDR3 reads CSVEASSGGFYGYTF. The DNA of the CDR3 is TGCAGCGTTGAAGCGTCGAGTGGAGGTTTCTATGGCTACACCTTC. Full variable domain (remainder filled in from reference TRBV29-1 and TRBJ1-2): SAVISQKPSRDICQRGTSLTIQCQVDSQVTMMFWYRQQPGQSLTLIATANQGSEATYESGFVIDKFPISRPNLTFSTLTVSNMSPEDSSIYLCSVEASSGGFYGYTFGSGTRLTVV.

The chain carries TRBV5-1 and TRBJ1-4, with D hard to call. The germline V gene encodes CDR1 SGHRS and CDR2 YFSETQ. Deletions cut 9 bases from V and 0 bases from J, with 12 bases between. The CDR3 is 14 amino acids. For the CDR3, the DNA is TGCGCCACCAGGTCCCAGCCAACTAATGAAAAACTGTTTTTT. It codes for CATRSQPTNEKLFF.